The 7 T cell receptor beta chains reported below all come from one sample, sequenced in a study of response to subunit inactivated influenza vaccine. TCRdb re-derived calls from the RT-PCR reads in MiXCR, one entry per CDR3 protein. Of 800,000 or so distinct CDR3 sequences listed, approximately 22% were seen once; the top ten hold roughly 10%. The sequences come from PBMCs from blood, collected roughly 5 days after vaccination. These receptor sequences come from a man aged 45-65 years who received an inactivated influenza vaccine.

The table lists this clonotype with a few counts. V gene TRBV7-9 combines with J gene TRBJ1-3, with 7 bases identical to TRBD1. V was clipped by 2 bases and J by 4 bases; unmatched bases: 8. The CDR3 runs 16 residues. CDR1 is SEHNR and CDR2 is FQNEAQ in the germline V gene (reference sequence). The CDR3: CASSLKGRGKGNTIYF. CDR3 DNA sequence: TGTGCCAGCAGCTTAAAAGGCAGGGGGAAAGGAAACACCATATATTTT.

The gene calls are TRBV9 and TRBJ2-5; possibly TRBD2 for D (7 bases). Germline CDR1 and CDR2: SGDLS and YYNGEE. The length of the CDR3 is 16 residues. V was trimmed by 0 bases and J by 4 bases, leaving 16 bases between them. CDR3 in amino acids: CASSVGGGGAGETQYF. The DNA for the CDR3 is TGTGCCAGCAGCGTAGGAGGGGGAGGGGCAGGAGAGACCCAGTACTTC.

V usage is TRBV5-6 and J usage is TRBJ2-1, with no clear D. V was cut by 3 bases and J by 3 bases, with 19 bases left in between. In germline, CDR1 is SGHDT, CDR2 YYEEEE. CDR3 size: 17 residues. CDR3 DNA: TGTGCCAGCAGCTCTGAGGCCAGGACGGTTTTCTACAATGAGCAGTTCTTC. It encodes CASSSEARTVFYNEQFF.

The V call is TRBV6-2 or TRBV6-3, the J call TRBJ1-1; D gene unclear. The ends were cut back, 2 bases at V and 0 bases at J, with 10 bases in the middle. The CDR3 runs to 15 residues. The germline CDR1 and CDR2 sequences are MNHEY and SVGEGT. DNA of the CDR3: TGTGCCAGCAGTTACCGTAGGGAACTGAACACTGAAGCTTTCTTT. Encoded protein: CASSYRRELNTEAFF.

The chain recombines TRBV6-5 with TRBJ2-7, with D possibly being TRBD1 (6 bases). Germline CDR1 is MNHEY and CDR2 is SVGAGI. The length of the CDR3 is 15 residues. V was cut by 2 bases and J by 4 bases, with 15 bases left in between. CDR3 region: CASSYQNPQGYEQYF. For the CDR3, the DNA is TGTGCCAGCAGTTACCAAAACCCACAGGGATACGAGCAGTACTTC.

This clonotype was recorded once. V usage is TRBV9 and J usage is TRBJ1-1; 10 bases are a match to TRBD1. Trimming cost V 4 bases and J 3 bases; bases outside gene matches: 6. This CDR3 is 15 amino acids long. Germline V gene sequence: CDR1 SGDLS, CDR2 YYNGEE. The CDR3 region is CASSFPGTGDTEAFF. CDR3 nucleotides: TGTGCCAGCAGCTTCCCAGGGACAGGGGACACTGAAGCTTTCTTT. Combining the CDR3 with reference TRBV9 and TRBJ1-1 gives the whole variable domain DSGVTQTPKHLITATGQRVTLRCSPRSGDLSVYWYQQSLDQGLQFLIQYYNGEERAKGNILERFSAQQFPDLHSELNLSSLELGDSALYFCASSFPGTGDTEAFFGQGTRLTVV.

J is TRBJ2-7 and V is TRBV20-1; D gene ambiguous. The CDR3 has 12 residues. V was trimmed by 0 bases and J by 3 bases, leaving 6 bases between them. Germline V gene lookup returns CDR1 DFQATT and CDR2 SNEGSKA (reference sequence). The CDR3 loop reads CSARDPVYEQYF. The DNA for the CDR3 is TGCAGTGCTAGAGATCCAGTCTACGAGCAGTACTTC.